The clone carrying this T cell receptor beta chain was counted between two and nine times. The target antigen is unknown. The germline V gene has CDR1 SGDLS and CDR2 YYNGEE. J was trimmed by 6 bases and V by 4 bases; bases with no gene match: 10. CDR3 length equals 16 residues. This specimen comes from a study of response to subunit inactivated influenza vaccine. Study-wide results and caveats: Authors proposed each seasonal influenza vaccination draws in few new T cells.

Each CDR3 protein gets one entry after TCRdb re-called the RT-PCR reads with MiXCR. Seen here are almost 600,000 distinct CDR3 sequences, 14% observed once, and the top ten hold 11%. The source is a man in his fifties or sixties who received an inactivated influenza vaccine. The V gene is TRBV9, the J gene TRBJ2-1; 10 bases agree with TRBD1. This specimen consisted of PBMCs from blood, obtained 11 to 12 days after vaccination. CDR3 bases: TGTGCCAGCAGCCTCTCCGGGACAGGGGTAACCAATGAGCAGTTCTTC. As protein: CASSLSGTGVTNEQFF.